The 22 T cell receptor beta chains below were found in one sample sequenced in a study of cytomegalovirus exposure and HLA in healthy donors. Profiling relied on immunoSEQ multiplex PCR, and the TCRdb table lists in-frame clones only, not all of them. The sample contains some 290,000 clones, 70% to 90% of which appear only once. Sequenced input: PBMCs. The source is a man aged 30-40 years in good health and CMV-seronegative.

The chain joins TRBV7-2 to TRBJ1-2, with no clear D. Germline V lookup: CDR1 SGHTA, CDR2 FQGNSA. The CDR3 is 12 amino acids. Trimming cost V 4 bases and J 5 bases, with 8 bases left between them. This CDR3 is CASSSELYGYTF. DNA of the CDR3: TGTGCCAGCAGCTCAGAATTGTATGGCTACACCTTC.

The J gene is TRBJ1-2, the V gene TRBV19; D is ambiguous. Looked up from germline, CDR1 is LNHDA and CDR2 is SQIVND (reference sequence). Trimming took 5 bases from V and 0 from J, leaving 13 bases between them. The CDR3 extends over 15 amino acids. The CDR3 protein is CASSVYSQTNYGYTF. The CDR3 coding sequence is TGTGCCAGTAGTGTATACAGTCAAACTAACTATGGCTACACCTTC.

The chain joins TRBV4-2 to TRBJ2-7; TRBD1 is a possible D gene (6 bases). Trimming cost V 3 bases and J 6 bases, with 18 bases left between them. The CDR3 extends over 15 amino acids. Germline CDR1 is LGHNA and CDR2 is YNFKEQ. The CDR3 region is CASSHRLQGEGEQYF. The CDR3, as DNA: TGTGCCAGCAGCCATCGTCTACAGGGTGAAGGCGAGCAGTACTTC.

The chain links TRBV25-1 to TRBJ2-3; TRBD1 aligns across 8 bases. J gave up 0 bases and V 2 bases, and 7 bases lay outside the gene matches. The CDR3 is 17 amino acids. Germline V gene sequence: CDR1 MGHDK, CDR2 SYGVNS. DNA for the CDR3: TGTGCCAGCAGTGAAGATAGAACAGGGGGTAGCACAGATACGCAGTATTTT. This encodes CASSEDRTGGSTDTQYF.

The chain combines TRBV6-5 with TRBJ1-5; D is uncertain. CDR1 MNHEY and CDR2 SVGAGI come from the germline V gene. V was cut by 4 bases and J by 5 bases, with 6 bases left in between. The CDR3 totals 12 residues. CDR3 nucleotides: TGTGCCAGCAGTTCGCCAGATCAGCCCCAGCATTTT. It yields the protein CASSSPDQPQHF.

The V and J genes are TRBV5-6 and TRBJ1-1; the D gene is possibly TRBD1 (6 bases). V was pared by 3 bases and J by 9 bases, with 18 bases between. Germline V CDR1 and CDR2: SGHDT, YYEEEE. The CDR3 is 14 amino acids. CDR3 nucleotides: TGTGCCAGCAGCTCCCGGGACATGGGAACTAAAGCTTTCTTT. It yields the protein CASSSRDMGTKAFF. The full variable domain, rest sourced from reference TRBV5-6 and TRBJ1-1, is DAGVTQSPTHLIKTRGQQVTLRCSPKSGHDTVSWYQQALGQGPQFIFQYYEEEERQRGNFPDRFSGHQFPNYSSELNVNALLLGDSALYLCASSSRDMGTKAFFGQGTRLTVV.

This clone was observed once. The chain carries TRBV19 and TRBJ2-6, with D perhaps TRBD1 (6 bases). Trimming cost V 5 bases and J 1 base, with 18 bases left between them. CDR1 LNHDA and CDR2 SQIVND come from the germline V gene (reference sequence). The CDR3 is made up of 18 amino acids. The CDR3 region has the DNA TGTGCCAGTAGTCAGGGACAAGGGGCAACTTCTGGGGCCAACGTCCTGACTTTC. Amino acids: CASSQGQGATSGANVLTF. Variable domain in full (rest from reference TRBV19 and TRBJ2-6): DGGITQSPKYLFRKEGQNVTLSCEQNLNHDAMYWYRQDPGQGLRLIYYSQIVNDFQKGDIAEGYSVSREKKESFPLTVTSAQKNPTAFYLCASSQGQGATSGANVLTFGAGSRLTVL.

Comment on this clone: Additional DNA sequences in this sample encode the identical CDR3. V is TRBV7-9 and J is TRBJ2-1; D might be TRBD1 (6 bases). Germline V gene sequence: CDR1 SEHNR, CDR2 FQNEAQ (reference sequence). This CDR3 comprises 14 residues. V gave up 5 bases and J gave up 0 bases, with 8 bases separating them. The CDR3 sequence is CASSRGSSYNEQFF. CDR3 DNA: TGTGCCAGCAGCAGGGGGAGCTCCTACAATGAGCAGTTCTTC.

The J gene is TRBJ1-6, the V gene TRBV5-6; D perhaps matches TRBD1 (5 bases). The CDR3 covers 13 residues. The V end was cut by 3 bases, the J end by 10 bases, with 11 bases between. Germline V gene sequence: CDR1 SGHDT, CDR2 YYEEEE. CDR3 in DNA: TGTGCCAGCAGCTCTGGGGGGAACTCACCCCTCCACTTT. This encodes CASSSGGNSPLHF.

The rearrangement links TRBV6-5 to TRBJ1-2; D gene unclear. The V gene lost 7 bases and the J gene lost 4 bases, with 10 bases spanning the gap. From germline, CDR1 is MNHEY and CDR2 SVGAGI. This CDR3 has 12 amino acids. The CDR3, as DNA: TGTGCCAGCACAACAGACCGCTATGGCTACACCTTC. It yields the protein CASTTDRYGYTF.

The chain has TRBV11-3 and TRBJ1-1, with TRBD1 as a possible D gene (5 bases). V was pared by 1 base and J by 9 bases, with 15 bases between. CDR3 size: 14 residues. CDR1 is SGHNT, CDR2 YENEEA, per germline. This chain's CDR3 is CASSLVGSGAQAFF. The CDR3 DNA follows: TGTGCCAGCAGCTTAGTTGGGTCTGGGGCACAAGCTTTCTTT.

The chain employs TRBV9 and TRBJ1-4; D is uncertain. The V end lost 0 bases, the J end lost 4 bases, and 7 bases lay between the germline ends. The germline gives CDR1 SGDLS, CDR2 YYNGEE. The CDR3 has 14 amino acids. CDR3 loop: CASSVDASNEKLFF. Here the CDR3 DNA reads TGTGCCAGCAGCGTAGACGCCAGTAATGAAAAACTGTTTTTT.

V usage is TRBV6-5 and J usage is TRBJ2-3, with D possibly matching TRBD2 (7 bases). Germline lookup yields CDR1 MNHEY and CDR2 SVGAGI. V was shortened by 7 bases and J by 1 base, with 12 bases between the two germline ends. The CDR3 is 14 residues long. The CDR3 sequence: CASKAGARTDTQYF. The CDR3, as DNA: TGTGCCAGCAAGGCGGGGGCCCGCACAGATACGCAGTATTTT.

CDR3 coding DNA: TGTGCCACCAGCAGAGGGACTTCTGGATCCGGGGAGCTGTTTTTT. It specifies CATSRGTSGSGELFF. The rearrangement links TRBV15 to TRBJ2-2, with D tentatively TRBD2 (5 bases). Per germline, CDR1 LNHNV and CDR2 YYDKDF (reference sequence). The CDR3 length is 15 residues. The V and J ends lost 1 base and 6 bases respectively, with 12 bases between them.

This clone has a single count. The chain links TRBV19 to TRBJ2-1; TRBD2 agrees at 10 bases. Germline V lookup: CDR1 LNHDA, CDR2 SQIVND (reference sequence). Losses at the gene ends were 5 bases for V and 5 bases for J; bases not matched to a gene: 6. The CDR3 is 15 residues long. The CDR3, as DNA: TGTGCCAGTAGTGTAAGCGGGGGGGCCCACAATGAGCAGTTCTTC. Its protein is CASSVSGGAHNEQFF.

The chain recombines TRBV19 with TRBJ2-3; D remains unclear. V shed 5 bases and J shed 4 bases, with 19 bases lying between them. CDR1 LNHDA and CDR2 SQIVND come from the germline V gene (reference sequence). The CDR3 consists of 16 residues. Here the CDR3 DNA reads TGTGCCAGTAGTCCCGAACTATACAAAGCCGCAGATACGCAGTATTTT. Translating gives CASSPELYKAADTQYF. Using reference TRBV19 and TRBJ2-3 for the parts outside the CDR3, the full variable domain is DGGITQSPKYLFRKEGQNVTLSCEQNLNHDAMYWYRQDPGQGLRLIYYSQIVNDFQKGDIAEGYSVSREKKESFPLTVTSAQKNPTAFYLCASSPELYKAADTQYFGPGTRLTVL.

The V and J genes are TRBV9 and TRBJ2-5; D possibly corresponds to TRBD2 (6 bases). V was shortened by 4 bases and J by 2 bases, with 12 bases between the two germline ends. The germline V gene has CDR1 SGDLS and CDR2 YYNGEE. The CDR3 totals 14 residues. The CDR3 reads CASSPPGGQETQYF. The CDR3, as DNA: TGTGCCAGCAGCCCCCCCGGGGGTCAAGAGACCCAGTACTTC.

As regards this clone: This specimen includes other DNA sequences encoding the same CDR3. This chain joins TRBV9 and TRBJ2-5; TRBD1 agrees at 7 bases. Looked up from germline, CDR1 is SGDLS and CDR2 is YYNGEE. Unmatched junction bases numbered 2, after V lost 0 bases and J lost 3 bases. This CDR3 has 14 residues. This CDR3 is CASSVATGEETQYF. CDR3 DNA sequence: TGTGCCAGCAGCGTAGCCACAGGGGAAGAGACCCAGTACTTC.

This clone was observed a single time. V and J are TRBV9 and TRBJ2-2; 8 positions agree with TRBD1. The CDR3 loop spans 15 amino acids. V gave up 4 bases and J gave up 0 bases; unmatched junction bases: 2. CDR1 and CDR2 (germline): SGDLS, YYNGEE. The CDR3 reads CASSSQGANTGELFF. CDR3 coding DNA: TGTGCCAGCAGCTCACAGGGGGCGAACACCGGGGAGCTGTTTTTT.

The rearrangement uses TRBV11-2 and TRBJ2-3, with a possible D match to TRBD2 (6 bases). Germline CDR1 and CDR2: SGHAT and FQNNGV. The CDR3 is 16 residues long. Trimming stripped 1 base from V and 0 bases from J, with 11 bases between. The CDR3 coding sequence is TGTGCCAGCAGCTTAGCGGGCGGGGTAAGCACAGATACGCAGTATTTT. Its protein product is CASSLAGGVSTDTQYF.

This clone was recorded once. This chain joins TRBV27 and TRBJ2-1; 13 bases fit TRBD2. This CDR3 is built from 15 residues. Looked up from germline, CDR1 is MNHEY and CDR2 is SMNVEV (reference sequence). V gave up 6 bases and J gave up 4 bases; unmatched junction bases: 3. The CDR3 reads CASRRTSGGYNEQFF. CDR3 bases: TGTGCCAGCAGGAGGACTAGCGGGGGTTACAATGAGCAGTTCTTC.

The rearrangement links TRBV6-6 to TRBJ2-2, with 7 bases identical to TRBD1. V lost 7 bases and J lost 4; bases outside the gene matches: 9. Germline loops: CDR1 MNHNY, CDR2 SVGAGI (reference sequence). This CDR3 comprises 15 residues. The CDR3 DNA reads as TGTGCCAGCACCCAGAAGGGACAGATCACCGGGGAGCTGTTTTTT. Encoded protein: CASTQKGQITGELFF.